The entry that follows covers one T cell receptor beta chain sequence. Its antigen remains unidentified. Per-base qualities were not stored, and no clone one base away is much larger. A patient counted as having stable Graves' hyperthyroidism if no progression to ophthalmopathy occurred over 18 months of follow-up. Hyperthyroidism patients were aged 18 to 65 years and newly diagnosed, with disease duration of less than 2 months. Exclusion was applied to patients with uncontrolled infections, other autoimmune diseases, pregnancy or lactation. Diagnoses were based on clinical symptoms, serum thyroxine and TRAb, thyroid ultrasound and orbital computed tomography. PBMCs were isolated from 10 ml of fresh peripheral blood by Ficoll-Paque density gradient centrifugation. Total RNA was extracted using Trizol reagent, and RNA quality was assessed on an Agilent 2100 Bioanalyzer. The V end gives up 1 base and the J end 2 bases, leaving 5 bases in the junction not matched to a gene. From the cysteine through the phenylalanine, the CDR3 covers 16 amino acids. Kept here is only the CDR3 DNA, which spans 48 bases and is read in frame from base 1. The germline V gene supplies CDR1 MGHRA and CDR2 YSYEKL.

This record comes from a study of T cells in Graves' hyperthyroidism and ophthalmopathy (dated by TCRdb to between 2018 and 2020). Regarding the complete study: Peripheral blood was collected at initial diagnosis, before any treatment. The 95 to 100 discovery patients were randomly divided into training and test sets at a 7:3 ratio. An independent validation cohort of under 20 hyperthyroidism patients and approximately 17 patients who later progressed to ophthalmopathy tested prospective prediction of ophthalmopathy. To identify distinguishing TCR V-J signatures, a discovery cohort of around 100 patients was used, comprising under 45 with Graves' ophthalmopathy and roughly 60 with stable Graves' hyperthyroidism. Once sampling was done, hyperthyroidism patients were given methimazole at a starting dose of 30 mg daily, whereas ophthalmopathy patients were given high-dose intravenous methylprednisolone. According to the paper, TCR Vbeta CDR3 sequencing was carried out on 120 to 150 peripheral blood samples, which came from approximately 43 ophthalmopathy, about 75 hyperthyroidism and 17 progressor patients. The study also compared thyroid tissue and blood T-cell repertoires from about 6 Graves' hyperthyroidism patients.

General findings and caveats noted by the study authors: During validation, the model predicted progression to ophthalmopathy a median of approximately 6.5 months ahead of onset, with approximately 71% sensitivity and 72.22% specificity. A 13 V-J signature model separated ophthalmopathy from stable hyperthyroidism, with around 90% sensitivity and roughly 84% specificity in cross-validation and 80%/75% in testing. Most expanded thyroid clonotypes (frequency above 0.001) were also detected in blood, suggesting blood repertoires may reflect thyroid immune responses. No statistical method was used to fix the sample size in advance, and group allocation was not hidden from the investigators.

The TCR beta CDR3 regions were amplified from RNA transcripts. The first round of RT-PCR for the TCR CDR3 was performed with the HTBI primer set and the Qiagen OneStep RT-PCR kit. A second multiplex PCR round built the libraries, followed by size selection and purification. The libraries were sequenced on an Illumina HiSeq2000 using paired-end 100 bp reads. The original methods were these. Raw data were processed with SOAPnuke, discarding reads with adapters, uncalled bases, mean Phred below 15, or no exact constant-primer or identifier match. COPE v1.2.5 was used to merge high-quality paired reads, and clonotypes were defined as unique nucleotide sequences. Clonotypes were aligned to IMGT TRBV, TRBD and TRBJ reference segments using MiTCR v1.1. The analysis included only V-J combinations with a frequency above 0.0001, which together covered around 99% of the repertoires. A TCS score was defined as the ratio between F50 (clonal expansion) and ExV (chaos), using BLOSUM62-based TCRdist between CDR3 peptides within each V-J. Welch's t-statistics and random forest reduced roughly 540 V-J features to roughly 13, which were used in a naive Bayes classifier (R e1071). TCRdb trimmed the raw reads at Q25, called clones with MiXCR and kept productive beta chains. CDR3 protein sequences are deduplicated, and each keeps its most common genes and DNA. TCRdb's processing, not the authors' own work, is the source of the V and J calls. The sample table shows about 400,000 distinct CDR3 sequences, and under 15% are seen once. The leading ten clones occupy roughly 8.3% of the sample.

The V and J segments used are TRBV4-1 and TRBJ1-5; 7 nucleotides in the junction match TRBD1. The specimen was blood. This TCR came from a woman between 18 and 29 years old with Graves' hyperthyroidism. CDR3 protein: CASSQGRGSRNQPQHF. The bases are TGCGCCAGCAGCCAAGGCAGGGGGTCGCGCAATCAGCCCCAGCATTTT.